Presented here are 30 T cell receptor beta chains from one specimen sequenced in a study of blood T cell repertoires in COVID-19. Profiling relied on immunoSEQ multiplex PCR, and the TCRdb table lists in-frame clones only, not all of them. The table shows approximately 110,000 clones, with around 89% occurring only once. The sample was peripheral blood. Receptors were obtained from a woman older than 75 with acute or convalescent COVID-19.

V usage is TRBV25-1 and J usage is TRBJ2-2; 11 positions match TRBD1. The junction had 4 bases not matched to a gene; V was cut back by 3 bases and J by 7 bases. The CDR3 has 15 residues. Germline V CDR1 and CDR2: MGHDK, SYGVNS. The CDR3 DNA sequence: TGTGCCAGCAGTGACTGGGACAGGGGGGTCGGGGAGCTGTTTTTT. Encoded protein: CASSDWDRGVGELFF.

The chain links TRBV10-1 to TRBJ2-7; perhaps TRBD1 as D (6 bases). V dropped 4 bases and J dropped 0 bases, with 7 bases sitting between them. This CDR3 comprises 13 residues. Per germline, CDR1 WNHNN and CDR2 SYGVQD (reference sequence). CDR3 loop: CASSGDNSYEQYF. The CDR3 coding sequence is TGCGCCAGCAGTGGGGACAACTCCTACGAGCAGTACTTC.

This rearrangement joins TRBV2 to TRBJ1-2, with TRBD1 matching 7 bases. The CDR3 length is 13 residues. V was clipped by 1 base and J by 8 bases; unmatched bases: 4. From germline, CDR1 is SNHLY and CDR2 FYNNEI. The CDR3 spells CASSEGGTEGYTF. DNA of the CDR3: TGTGCCAGCAGTGAAGGGGGGACAGAGGGCTACACCTTC.

The V and J genes are TRBV27 and TRBJ1-2, with D unresolved. The germline V and J ends were trimmed by 6 bases and 0 bases, with 17 bases remaining between them. The V gene's germline CDR1 is MNHEY and CDR2 SMNVEV (reference sequence). The CDR3 extends over 16 amino acids. The CDR3 loop is CASSYSWQATNYGYTF. The CDR3 nucleotides read TGTGCCAGCAGCTATTCCTGGCAGGCCACTAACTATGGCTACACCTTC.

This clone was counted only a few times. The chain links TRBV6-5 to TRBJ2-7; possibly TRBD1 for D (6 bases). The CDR3 totals 13 residues. Germline lookup yields CDR1 MNHEY and CDR2 SVGAGI. Trimming took off 2 bases at V and 3 bases at J, with 8 bases between the two ends. The CDR3 loop is CASSYGTNYEQYF. DNA of the CDR3: TGTGCCAGCAGTTACGGGACAAACTACGAGCAGTACTTC.

The genes are TRBV2 and TRBJ2-1, with D perhaps TRBD1 (5 bases). V was pared by 0 bases and J by 4 bases, with 7 bases between. The length of the CDR3 is 14 residues. Germline V gives CDR1 SNHLY, CDR2 FYNNEI. For the CDR3, the DNA is TGTGCCAGCAGTGAAGCGGGGCTTTACAATGAGCAGTTCTTC. Amino acids: CASSEAGLYNEQFF.

The chain recombines TRBV3-1 (or the pseudogene TRBV3-2) with TRBJ1-2, with 8 bases identical to TRBD1. V shed 1 base, J shed 6 bases, and the junction held 4 bases outside the gene matches. Germline CDR1 reads LGHDT; CDR2 reads YNNKEL (reference sequence). The CDR3 covers 14 residues. CDR3 bases: TGTGCCAGCAGCCAAGCAGGGGGCAAGGATGGCTACACCTTC. It encodes CASSQAGGKDGYTF.

The rearrangement uses TRBV28 and TRBJ2-3, with D uncertain. V dropped 7 bases and J dropped 6 bases, with 17 bases sitting between them. The V gene's germline CDR1 is MDHEN and CDR2 SYDVKM. The CDR3 totals 14 residues. The CDR3 sequence: CASTRSSRLDTQYF. The CDR3 DNA reads TGTGCCAGCACCCGGTCTTCCCGTCTGGATACGCAGTATTTT.

V is TRBV5-4 and J is TRBJ1-5; TRBD1 matches at 8 bases. Per the germline V gene, CDR1 is SGHNT and CDR2 is YYREEE (reference sequence). This CDR3 has 14 amino acids. V was pared by 4 bases and J by 8 bases, with 8 bases of the junction left unmatched. This CDR3 is CASSTGQVGEPQHF. The CDR3 bases are TGTGCCAGCAGCACGGGACAGGTTGGAGAGCCCCAGCATTTT.

CDR3 DNA: TGTGCCACCAGTGATTTTCCAGGGATCTATGGCTACACCTTC. Translating gives CATSDFPGIYGYTF. The chain employs TRBV24-1 and TRBJ1-2; TRBD1 is a possible D gene (5 bases). The germline gives CDR1 KGHDR, CDR2 SFDVKD. The CDR3 totals 14 residues. Trimming stripped 1 base from V and 4 bases from J, with 9 bases between.

This chain links TRBV3-1 (or the pseudogene TRBV3-2) with TRBJ2-1; D is perhaps TRBD2 (6 bases). Trimming left V 4 bases short and J 8 bases short, with 18 bases between. The V gene's germline CDR1 is LGHDT and CDR2 YNNKEL (reference sequence). The CDR3 length is 15 residues. DNA for the CDR3: TGTGCCAGCAGCCCCGGGGGTAGCGTTCCCCATGAGCAGTTCTTC. Amino acid sequence: CASSPGGSVPHEQFF.

CDR3 residues: CASSVPNTEAFF. The CDR3 nucleotides read TGTGCCAGCAGTGTCCCAAACACTGAAGCTTTCTTT. V and J are TRBV28 and TRBJ1-1; D is undetermined. Germline loops: CDR1 MDHEN, CDR2 SYDVKM. Trimming took 5 bases from V and 2 from J, leaving 6 bases between them. This CDR3 region has 12 residues.

CDR3 DNA sequence: TGTGCCAGCAGTCAGGACAGGTATTCTGGAAACACCATATATTTT. This encodes CASSQDRYSGNTIYF. The chain recombines TRBV5-6 with TRBJ1-3; 7 nucleotides line up with TRBD1. The length of the CDR3 is 15 residues. After removal of 5 bases from V and 1 base from J, the junction contained 6 bases not matched to a gene. Germline V gives CDR1 SGHDT, CDR2 YYEEEE.

The V gene is TRBV25-1, the J gene TRBJ1-4; D may be TRBD1 (5 bases). The CDR3 has 15 amino acids. Germline lookup yields CDR1 MGHDK and CDR2 SYGVNS. Trimming left V 1 base short and J 4 bases short, with 10 bases between. The CDR3 protein is CASSELGPLNEKLFF. The CDR3 DNA reads TGTGCCAGCAGTGAATTGGGGCCGCTTAATGAAAAACTGTTTTTT.

The chain joins TRBV18 to TRBJ1-1; D might be TRBD1 (6 bases). Germline V gene sequence: CDR1 KGHSH, CDR2 LQKENI. The CDR3 runs 17 residues. Trimming removed 4 bases at V and 1 base at J, with 19 bases between. The CDR3 coding sequence is TGTGCCAGCTCACGCAACCAGGGGTCGAGTAGGAACACTGAAGCTTTCTTT. Translated: CASSRNQGSSRNTEAFF. The full variable domain, completed using reference TRBV18 and TRBJ1-1, is NAGVMQNPRHLVRRRGQEARLRCSPMKGHSHVYWYRQLPEEGLKFMVYLQKENIIDESGMPKERFSAEFPKEGPSILRIQQVVRGDSAAYFCASSRNQGSSRNTEAFFGQGTRLTVV.

This sequence joins TRBV21-1 and TRBJ1-4; TRBD1 was called by the table and not checked on the DNA. TRBV21-1 is flagged as a pseudogene. This CDR3 region has 15 residues. The CDR3 DNA reads TGTGCCAGCAGCAAAGAGAGGGACAGGGTGGAAAAACTGTTTTTT. Encoded protein: CASSKERDRVEKLFF.

DNA of the CDR3: TGTGCCAGCAGTGAATCACGACTGGGCTATAATTCACCCCTCCACTTT. It codes for CASSESRLGYNSPLHF. This chain connects TRBV25-1 to TRBJ1-6; D ambiguous. Trimming cost V 1 base and J 3 bases, with 10 bases left between them. Germline V lookup: CDR1 MGHDK, CDR2 SYGVNS. This CDR3 has 16 residues.

V usage is TRBV7-2 and J usage is TRBJ2-3; D might be TRBD2 (7 bases). This CDR3 is built from 18 residues. Germline V gene data show CDR1 as SGHTA and CDR2 as FQGNSA. Trimming left V 4 bases short and J 2 bases short, with 22 bases between. CDR3 region: CASSSIRGALLYTDTQYF. Here the CDR3 DNA reads TGTGCCAGCAGCTCAATCCGGGGGGCCTTACTGTACACAGATACGCAGTATTTT.

V gene TRBV2 combines with J gene TRBJ1-5; D is undetermined. Germline loops: CDR1 SNHLY, CDR2 FYNNEI. The CDR3 sequence is 16 residues long. V lost 6 bases, J lost 0 bases, and 15 bases lay in between. In DNA form, the CDR3 reads TGTGCCAGCAGGGCAAGCGGGGAGCTTAGCAATCAGCCCCAGCATTTT. Translation: CASRASGELSNQPQHF.

CDR3 residues: CASSGARSNYGYTF. The CDR3 region has the DNA TGTGCCAGCAGCGGGGCCCGATCGAACTATGGCTACACCTTC. The rearrangement links TRBV9 to TRBJ1-2; no reliable D call. Germline CDR1 is SGDLS and CDR2 is YYNGEE. Deletions cut 3 bases from V and 2 bases from J, with 11 bases between. This CDR3 comprises 14 residues.

The chain uses TRBV5-5 and TRBJ1-1; TRBD1 might be the D (5 bases). Trimming removed 4 bases from V and 6 bases from J, with 13 bases in between. The CDR3 totals 13 residues. Germline loops: CDR1 SGHKS, CDR2 YYEKEE (reference sequence). In DNA, the CDR3 is TGTGCCAGCAGCCTGGGACTTCTCTCTGAAGCTTTCTTT. It encodes CASSLGLLSEAFF.

This clone was observed a single time. J is TRBJ1-5 and V is TRBV4-3; TRBD1 agrees at 9 bases. The germline gives CDR1 LGHNA, CDR2 YSLEER. The junction had 11 bases not matched to a gene; V was cut back by 1 base and J by 7 bases. The CDR3 covers 17 residues. In DNA, the CDR3 is TGCGCCAGCAGCCAAGGATATACAGGGGGCCGAGGGCAGCCCCAGCATTTT. Its protein product is CASSQGYTGGRGQPQHF.

This sequence joins TRBV30 and TRBJ1-6; tentatively, D is TRBD1 (5 bases). Germline assignment: CDR1 GTSNPN and CDR2 SVGIG (reference sequence). Between the trimmed V and J ends, which lost 1 base and 7 bases, there was a span of 11 bases. The CDR3 runs to 14 residues. CDR3: CAWSEMGQNSPLHF. CDR3 coding DNA: TGTGCCTGGAGTGAAATGGGGCAGAATTCACCCCTCCACTTT.

The rearrangement links TRBV30 to TRBJ1-1; D unclear. The germline CDR1 and CDR2 sequences are GTSNPN and SVGIG (reference sequence). The CDR3 has 14 amino acids. The V end lost 2 bases, the J end lost 4 bases, and 14 bases lay between the germline ends. The chain's CDR3 is CAWSLGPAGTEAFF. The CDR3 DNA sequence: TGTGCCTGGAGTCTCGGCCCGGCGGGCACTGAAGCTTTCTTT. The entire variable domain, with the rest obtained from reference TRBV30 and TRBJ1-1, is as follows: SQTIHQWPATLVQPVGSPLSLECTVEGTSNPNLYWYRQAAGRGLQLLFYSVGIGQISSEVPQNLSASRPQDRQFILSSKKLLLSDSGFYLCAWSLGPAGTEAFFGQGTRLTVV.

The rearrangement joins TRBV18 to TRBJ2-5; no firm D call. V dropped 3 bases and J dropped 5 bases, with 7 bases sitting between them. From germline, CDR1 is KGHSH and CDR2 LQKENI. CDR3 length: 12 amino acids. The CDR3 DNA sequence: TGTGCCAGCTCACCGTTCAGGGAGACCCAGTACTTC. This sequence encodes CASSPFRETQYF.

This sequence joins TRBV28 and TRBJ1-2, with D tentatively TRBD1 (5 bases). V dropped 7 bases and J dropped 4 bases, with 25 bases sitting between them. CDR3 length: 17 residues. The germline V gene has CDR1 MDHEN and CDR2 SYDVKM. CDR3 amino acids: CASNKGFGRTLGYGYTF. The CDR3 nucleotides are TGTGCCAGCAATAAGGGGTTTGGACGGACGCTTGGCTATGGCTACACCTTC.

The rearrangement uses TRBV7-6 and TRBJ2-1; 11 nucleotides match TRBD2. There are 21 residues in the CDR3. Trimming cost V 0 bases and J 1 base; bases outside gene matches: 14. From germline, CDR1 is SGHVS and CDR2 FNYEAQ. The CDR3 DNA reads TGTGCCAGCAGCTTAGCTGGAAGGGCTAGCGGGGGGACACCATCCTACAATGAGCAGTTCTTC. This codes for CASSLAGRASGGTPSYNEQFF.

This sequence joins TRBV28 and TRBJ2-7; D call uncertain. The V and J ends lost 5 bases and 4 bases respectively, with 9 bases between them. The germline V gene has CDR1 MDHEN and CDR2 SYDVKM. This CDR3 is 12 amino acids long. DNA for the CDR3: TGTGCCAGCAGTCCCGACAAGTACGAGCAGTACTTC. It is translated as CASSPDKYEQYF.

This rearrangement joins TRBV18 to TRBJ1-3, with TRBD1 matching 7 bases. The CDR3 is 16 amino acids. Germline assignment: CDR1 KGHSH and CDR2 LQKENI. Trimming removed 3 bases from V and 0 bases from J; junction bases left unmatched: 5. CDR3 region: CASSPERDSSGNTIYF. The CDR3 DNA reads TGTGCCAGCTCACCTGAACGGGACAGCTCTGGAAACACCATATATTTT.

The J gene is TRBJ2-2, the V gene TRBV7-2; D is ambiguous. The CDR3 is 16 amino acids. Germline-derived CDR1 and CDR2 are SGHTA and FQGNSA. Trimming took off 1 base at V and 4 bases at J, with 13 bases between the two ends. The DNA for the CDR3 is TGTGCCAGCAGCTTAGGTATCGCACTAAGCACCGGGGAGCTGTTTTTT. Its protein product is CASSLGIALSTGELFF. Based on the CDR3 plus reference TRBV7-2 and TRBJ2-2, the full variable domain is GAGVSQSPSNKVTEKGKDVELRCDPISGHTALYWYRQSLGQGLEFLIYFQGNSAPDKSGLPSDRFSAERTGGSVSTLTIQRTQQEDSAVYLCASSLGIALSTGELFFGEGSRLTVL.